The rows below give T cell receptor beta chains drawn from one sample of a study of T cell responses to AZD1222 COVID-19 vaccine. Sequenced by immunoSEQ multiplex PCR; TCRdb stores in-frame clones only, minus some. Here the sample spans 120,000 to 150,000 clones, roughly 90% being singletons. This specimen consisted of peripheral blood, obtained 28 days after the second AZD1222 dose. The receptors derive from an adult who received the AZD1222 COVID-19 vaccine. Each CDR3 is given with its conserved first and last residue. The D gene is left open where the match is weak. Not every row has a clone size; where given, it reads once, few, many or a size class.

TRBJ2-3,TRBD2,TRBV19,-,CASRSSGAGSTDTQYF,TGTGCCAGTAGGTCTAGCGGGGCCGGGAGCACAGATACGCAGTATTTT
TRBJ2-5,-,TRBV10-1,-,CASSESAGVGETQYF,TGCGCCAGCAGTGAGTCAGCAGGGGTTGGGGAGACCCAGTACTTC
TRBJ1-3,-,TRBV6-5,few,CATRRDAGSGNTIYF,TGTGCCACGCGACGGGACGCCGGCTCTGGAAACACCATATATTTT
TRBJ1-5,TRBD1,TRBV7-2,-,CASSYGQGMQPQHF,TGTGCCAGCAGCTATGGACAGGGTATGCAGCCCCAGCATTTT
TRBJ2-1,TRBD2,TRBV5-1,-,CASSFSGGPLLYNEQFF,TGCGCCAGCAGCTTTTCGGGGGGTCCCCTACTTTACAATGAGCAGTTCTTC
TRBJ1-1,TRBD1,TRBV4-2,-,CASSQGGTVDTEAFF,TGTGCCAGCAGCCAAGGGGGGACAGTGGACACTGAAGCTTTCTTT
TRBJ2-6,-,TRBV5-8,-,CASSLRDTGRGANVLTF,TGTGCCAGCAGCTTAAGGGACACGGGTCGCGGGGCCAACGTCCTGACTTTC
TRBJ2-7,TRBD2,TRBV11-2,-,CASSLDQGGLSYEQYF,TGTGCCAGCAGCTTAGATCAGGGAGGGCTATCCTACGAGCAGTACTTC
TRBJ1-1,-,TRBV2,-,CASRVSAGGQNTEAFF,TGTGCCAGCCGAGTATCTGCCGGCGGACAGAACACTGAAGCTTTCTTT
TRBJ1-4,-,TRBV5-6,-,CASSFVDRTNEKLFF,TGTGCCAGCAGCTTCGTGGACAGAACTAATGAAAAACTGTTTTTT
TRBJ1-6,-,TRBV25-1,-,CASSEVAGQTTNSPLHF,TGTGCCAGCAGTGAAGTGGCGGGGCAAACTACGAATTCACCCCTCCACTTT